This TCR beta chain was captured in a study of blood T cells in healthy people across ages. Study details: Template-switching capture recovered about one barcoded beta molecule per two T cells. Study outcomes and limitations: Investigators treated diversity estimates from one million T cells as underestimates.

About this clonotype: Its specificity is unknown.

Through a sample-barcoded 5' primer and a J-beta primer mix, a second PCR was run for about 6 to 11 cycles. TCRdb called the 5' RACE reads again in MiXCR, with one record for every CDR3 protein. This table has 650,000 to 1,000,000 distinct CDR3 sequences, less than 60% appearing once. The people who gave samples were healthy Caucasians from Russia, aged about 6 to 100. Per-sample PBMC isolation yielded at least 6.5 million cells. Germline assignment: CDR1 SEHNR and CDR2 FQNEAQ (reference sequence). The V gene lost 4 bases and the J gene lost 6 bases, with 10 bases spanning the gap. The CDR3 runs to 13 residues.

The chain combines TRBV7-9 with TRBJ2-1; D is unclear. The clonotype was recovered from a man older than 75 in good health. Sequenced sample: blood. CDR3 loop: CASSCPVPNEQFF. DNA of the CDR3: TGTGCCAGCAGCTGCCCGGTCCCCAATGAGCAGTTCTTC.